These 24 T cell receptor beta chains originate from one sample sequenced in a study of CD8 T cells in ankylosing spondylitis. Regarding the study as a whole: Roughly 8 highly homologous variants made up a TCR beta motif that seemed to typify ankylosing spondylitis blood.

No antigen has been assigned to these receptors. TCRdb reprocessed the 5' RACE reads via MiXCR and lists one record per CDR3 protein. The sample yields 750,000 to 850,000 distinct CDR3 sequences, about 12% seen once. Material for sequencing was blood, either unsorted or a sorted T cell fraction (not recorded which). The receptors were gathered from a male donor with ankylosing spondylitis.

The sample holds many counts of this clonotype. The chain carries TRBV7-6 and TRBJ2-7; D uncertain. This CDR3 region has 13 residues. Germline assignment: CDR1 SGHVS and CDR2 FNYEAQ. Trimming took off 1 base at V and 6 bases at J, with 10 bases between the two ends. CDR3 DNA: TGTGCCAGCAGCTTAGGACCGTTGCGCGAGCAGTACTTC. Its protein is CASSLGPLREQYF.

The V gene is TRBV4-1, the J gene TRBJ2-1; 9 bases line up with TRBD2. J was trimmed by 0 bases and V by 2 bases; bases with no gene match: 5. The CDR3 consists of 17 residues. In germline, CDR1 is MGHRA, CDR2 YSYEKL. CDR3 DNA: TGCGCCAGCAGCCAACGACTAGCGGCAAGCTCCTACAATGAGCAGTTCTTC. Protein product: CASSQRLAASSYNEQFF.

This clonotype occurred a few times. The V gene is TRBV5-1, the J gene TRBJ2-6; D remains ambiguous. CDR1 and CDR2 (germline): SGHRS, YFSETQ. The CDR3 has 19 amino acids. The V gene lost 0 bases and the J gene lost 0 bases, with 16 bases spanning the gap. CDR3 amino acids: CASSLDRRVGDSGANVLTF. DNA for the CDR3: TGCGCCAGCAGCTTGGATAGAAGGGTTGGAGACTCTGGGGCCAACGTCCTGACTTTC.

This clonotype showed up many times. The chain links TRBV7-8 to TRBJ1-6; D gene ambiguous. V lost 2 bases to trimming and J lost 0 bases, with 8 bases between them. The CDR3 has 16 amino acids. Germline loops: CDR1 SGHVS, CDR2 FQNEAQ. The CDR3 spells CASSLRRSSYNSPLHF. CDR3 bases: TGTGCCAGCAGCTTACGGCGTAGCTCCTATAATTCACCCCTCCACTTT.

V usage is TRBV28 and J usage is TRBJ2-3, with TRBD1 identical over 9 bases. The germline V gene has CDR1 MDHEN and CDR2 SYDVKM. V lost 5 bases, J lost 6 bases, and 9 bases stayed unmatched. This CDR3 comprises 15 residues. The CDR3 reads CASSTPGQGTDTQYF. DNA for the CDR3: TGTGCCAGCAGTACCCCGGGACAGGGTACTGATACGCAGTATTTT.

This chain joins TRBV6-2 or TRBV6-3 and TRBJ1-5; unclear D gene. Germline lookup yields CDR1 MNHEY and CDR2 SVGEGT. Trimming shortened V by 7 bases and J by 7 bases, and 14 bases separated the two germline ends. This CDR3 has 13 residues. CDR3 nucleotides: TGTGCCAGCACCGGGCGGGTGGACCAGCCCCAGCATTTT. Translating gives CASTGRVDQPQHF.

This clonotype was found a few times. J is TRBJ2-3 and V is TRBV20-1; no definite D call. The CDR3 runs to 13 residues. V was trimmed by 4 bases and J by 0 bases, leaving 8 bases between them. Germline-derived CDR1 and CDR2 are DFQATT and SNEGSKA (reference sequence). CDR3 sequence (DNA): TGCAGTGCTAAGACACCTAGCACAGATACGCAGTATTTT. This gives the protein CSAKTPSTDTQYF.

The sample holds many counts of this clonotype. V gene TRBV29-1 combines with J gene TRBJ2-1; D is unclear. V was clipped by 5 bases and J by 6 bases, with 8 bases between them. Germline V gene sequence: CDR1 SQVTM, CDR2 ANQGSEA. CDR3 length: 11 residues. The CDR3 region is CSVWWGNEQFF. The CDR3 DNA sequence: TGCAGCGTTTGGTGGGGCAATGAGCAGTTCTTC.

This clonotype appeared a few times. The V gene is TRBV20-1, the J gene TRBJ2-1; 8 bases line up with TRBD2. The germline CDR1 and CDR2 sequences are DFQATT and SNEGSKA (reference sequence). The J segment lost 2 bases and the V segment lost 4 bases, leaving 10 bases of the junction unmatched. The CDR3 loop spans 16 amino acids. CDR3 nucleotides: TGCAGTGCTATTATCCGTGACGGGAGGGCCTACAATGAGCAGTTCTTC. Translating gives CSAIIRDGRAYNEQFF.

This clonotype has a handful of counts. This rearrangement joins TRBV5-1 to TRBJ2-7; D possibly corresponds to TRBD2 (5 bases). CDR1 is SGHRS, CDR2 YFSETQ, per germline. Trimming took 0 bases from V and 2 from J, leaving 12 bases between them. The CDR3 is 15 residues long. CDR3 region: CASSLGRGITYEQYF. The DNA of the CDR3 is TGCGCCAGCAGCTTGGGACGAGGGATAACCTACGAGCAGTACTTC.

The V gene is TRBV10-3, the J gene TRBJ2-7; 14 bases fit TRBD2. After removal of 5 bases from V and 6 bases from J, the junction contained 3 bases not matched to a gene. Germline CDR1 is ENHRY and CDR2 is SYGVKD. This CDR3 has 14 residues. In nucleotides, the CDR3 is TGTGCCATCAGTAGGGGACTAGCGGGAGTCGAGCAGTACTTC. Its protein is CAISRGLAGVEQYF.

This clonotype was found a few times. The chain recombines TRBV7-2 with TRBJ1-2; D gene unclear. This CDR3 is built from 14 residues. In germline, CDR1 is SGHTA, CDR2 FQGNSA. Deletions cut 2 bases from V and 5 bases from J, with 12 bases between. The CDR3 DNA reads TGTGCCAGCAGCTTAAGAGAAGTGGGGTATGGCTACACCTTC. It codes for CASSLREVGYGYTF.

This chain links TRBV5-1 with TRBJ2-1; maybe TRBD1 (6 bases). V lost 5 bases to trimming and J lost 2 bases, with 17 bases between them. CDR1 and CDR2 (germline): SGHRS, YFSETQ. The CDR3 runs to 16 residues. The CDR3 DNA reads as TGCGCCAGCAGGACTCAAACAGGGCAAACCTACAATGAGCAGTTCTTC. Translation gives CASRTQTGQTYNEQFF.

This clonotype occurred a few times. The genes are TRBV9 and TRBJ2-3, with TRBD2 matching 13 bases. Germline CDR1 and CDR2: SGDLS and YYNGEE. The CDR3 has 16 residues. V dropped 3 bases and J dropped 10; count of bases not matched to a gene: 11. The CDR3 DNA reads as TGTGCCAGCAGCGCCACTGGGACTAGCGGGATGGTAGCGCAGTATTTT. Its protein product is CASSATGTSGMVAQYF. Full variable domain (missing parts from reference TRBV9 and TRBJ2-3): DSGVTQTPKHLITATGQRVTLRCSPRSGDLSVYWYQQSLDQGLQFLIQYYNGEERAKGNILERFSAQQFPDLHSELNLSSLELGDSALYFCASSATGTSGMVAQYFGPGTRLTVL.

This clonotype was recorded a few times. V usage is TRBV6-1 and J usage is TRBJ2-7, with 9 bases fitting TRBD1. Germline V gene lookup returns CDR1 MNHNS and CDR2 SASEGT. Unmatched junction bases numbered 11, after V lost 6 bases and J lost 5 bases. The CDR3 is 15 residues long. CDR3 protein: CASRRQGQGPNEQYF. The DNA of the CDR3 is TGTGCCAGCAGACGCCAGGGACAGGGTCCCAACGAGCAGTACTTC.

This clonotype was seen a few times. CDR3 in DNA: TGCAGTGCTCCCCCATCGCAGGGGGCAAGAGAGACCCAGTACTTC. It encodes CSAPPSQGARETQYF. The V gene is TRBV20-1, the J gene TRBJ2-5; 8 bases line up with TRBD1. The germline CDR1 and CDR2 sequences are DFQATT and SNEGSKA (reference sequence). The CDR3 has 15 residues. Germline trimming cut 5 bases from V and 4 bases from J; bases unmatched to any gene: 12.

V and J are TRBV28 and TRBJ2-5; D gene ambiguous. The germline V and J ends were trimmed by 4 bases and 5 bases, with 14 bases remaining between them. The germline V gene has CDR1 MDHEN and CDR2 SYDVKM. This CDR3 is 14 amino acids long. CDR3 DNA sequence: TGTGCCAGCAGTTCCCCCACCCCGACGGAGACCCAGTACTTC. Protein: CASSSPTPTETQYF.

This clonotype was detected only a few times. V and J are TRBV20-1 and TRBJ2-2; D is tentatively TRBD1 or TRBD2 (6 bases each). V lost 5 bases and J lost 7, with 17 bases in between. Per the germline V gene, CDR1 is DFQATT and CDR2 is SNEGSKA (reference sequence). CDR3 size: 14 residues. As DNA, the CDR3 is TGCAGTGCTCGGGCTCGAAAGGGGGGCGGGGAGCTGTTTTTT. Its translation: CSARARKGGGELFF.

This clonotype was seen more than once but under ten times. The chain has TRBV2 and TRBJ2-7; D possibly matches TRBD1 or TRBD2 (5 bases each). Germline V gene sequence: CDR1 SNHLY, CDR2 FYNNEI. V was trimmed by 4 bases and J by 7 bases, leaving 14 bases between them. The CDR3 totals 13 residues. For the CDR3, the DNA is TGTGCCAGCAGTGGGGACGGTTTTGGAGAGCAGTACTTC. It is translated as CASSGDGFGEQYF.

This clonotype was seen a few times. V gene TRBV6-5 combines with J gene TRBJ2-3; D is ambiguous. The CDR3 contains 16 residues. Germline lookup yields CDR1 MNHEY and CDR2 SVGAGI. The V and J ends lost 2 bases and 0 bases respectively, with 12 bases between them. The CDR3, as DNA: TGTGCCAGCAGTTACAGCCCCGCTACTAGCACAGATACGCAGTATTTT. This sequence encodes CASSYSPATSTDTQYF.

This clonotype was recorded a few times. V usage is TRBV7-2 and J usage is TRBJ1-1, with 8 bases that match TRBD1. CDR1 and CDR2 from the germline V gene are SGHTA and FQGNSA. V trimming: 1 base; J trimming: 5 bases; junction bases outside the gene matches: 9. The CDR3 consists of 16 residues. The CDR3: CASSLVQGAVRTEAFF. Written as DNA, the CDR3 is TGTGCCAGCAGCTTAGTCCAGGGGGCTGTTAGGACTGAAGCTTTCTTT.

This clonotype was observed a few times. V and J are TRBV12-3 or TRBV12-4 and TRBJ2-7; tentatively, D is TRBD1 (5 bases). The CDR3 has 15 amino acids. V dropped 1 base and J dropped 2 bases, with 12 bases sitting between them. In DNA form, the CDR3 reads TGTGCCAGCAGTTTAGGGGGCAGCCTTCCCTACGAGCAGTACTTC. Protein product: CASSLGGSLPYEQYF.

This clonotype appeared a few times. The chain recombines TRBV11-2 with TRBJ1-1, with 9 bases fitting TRBD1. The V gene's germline CDR1 is SGHAT and CDR2 FQNNGV. This CDR3 region has 15 residues. Germline trimming cut 4 bases from V and 4 bases from J; bases unmatched to any gene: 7. DNA for the CDR3: TGTGCCAGCAGCTCTCCGGTGACAGGGGGCACTGAAGCTTTCTTT. It codes for CASSSPVTGGTEAFF.

This clonotype has just a few counts. The chain carries TRBV29-1 and TRBJ1-1, with D maybe TRBD1 (5 bases). The CDR3 is 13 amino acids. Germline V gene data show CDR1 as SQVTM and CDR2 as ANQGSEA. Trimming removed 4 bases from V and 5 bases from J, with 14 bases in between. The DNA of the CDR3 is TGCAGCGTTGGGTGGGGCTTCGGGACTGAAGCTTTCTTT. Protein product: CSVGWGFGTEAFF.